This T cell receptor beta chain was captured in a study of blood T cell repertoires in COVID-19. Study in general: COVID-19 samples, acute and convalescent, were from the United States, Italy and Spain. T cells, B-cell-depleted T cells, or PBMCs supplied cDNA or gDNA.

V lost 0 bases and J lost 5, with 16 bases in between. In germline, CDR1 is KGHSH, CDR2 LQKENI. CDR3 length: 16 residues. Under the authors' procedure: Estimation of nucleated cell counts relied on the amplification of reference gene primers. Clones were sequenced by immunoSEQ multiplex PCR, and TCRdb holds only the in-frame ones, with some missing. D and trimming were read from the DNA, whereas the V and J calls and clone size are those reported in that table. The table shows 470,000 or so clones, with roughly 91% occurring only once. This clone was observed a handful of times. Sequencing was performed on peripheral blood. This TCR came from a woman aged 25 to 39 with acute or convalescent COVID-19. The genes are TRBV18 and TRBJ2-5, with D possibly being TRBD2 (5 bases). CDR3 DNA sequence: TGTGCCAGCTCACCACCGGTAGGGAGTTCCCGGGAGACCCAGTACTTC. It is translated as CASSPPVGSSRETQYF. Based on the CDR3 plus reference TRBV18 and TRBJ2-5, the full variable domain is NAGVMQNPRHLVRRRGQEARLRCSPMKGHSHVYWYRQLPEEGLKFMVYLQKENIIDESGMPKERFSAEFPKEGPSILRIQQVVRGDSAAYFCASSPPVGSSRETQYFGPGTRLLVL.